The rows below give T cell receptor beta chains drawn from one sample of a study of OX40 agonist ivuxolimab in advanced cancers. Measured with immunoSEQ multiplex PCR; TCRdb has only the in-frame clones, and not every one. This table holds roughly 62,000 clones, roughly nine tenths found once. The sequences come from CD4+ or CD8+ T cells sorted from blood, collected in a trial of the OX40 agonist ivuxolimab. The receptor source for this set is an adult with an advanced solid tumor such as melanoma, head and neck, liver or kidney cancer. Each CDR3 is given with its conserved first and last residue. The D gene is left open where the match is weak. Size is stated for part of the rows, as once, few or many counts, or as a class when the clone is expanded.

TRBV6-5	TRBJ1-3	-	-	15	CASKVGQDSGNTIYF	TGTGCCAGCAAAGTAGGTCAGGACTCTGGAAACACCATATATTTT
TRBV11-2	TRBJ1-2	-	TRBD1	16	CASSSVSGGADYGYTF	TGTGCCAGCAGCTCGGTTTCAGGGGGCGCCGACTATGGCTACACCTTC
TRBV10-3	TRBJ2-2	-	-	15	CAISEGTRYTGELFF	TGTGCCATCAGTGAGGGGACCAGGTACACCGGGGAGCTGTTTTTT
TRBV11-2	TRBJ2-1	-	-	16	CASSSRTAQSNNEQFF	TGTGCCAGCAGCTCTCGGACAGCACAATCTAACAATGAGCAGTTCTTC
TRBV11-2	TRBJ2-7	once	TRBD2	15	CASSLASGSSYEQYF	TGTGCCAGCAGCTTAGCTAGCGGGAGCTCCTACGAGCAGTACTTC
TRBV6-6	TRBJ2-3	-	-	14	CASSEDEIMDTQYF	TGTGCCAGCAGTGAGGACGAAATCATGGATACGCAGTATTTT
TRBV6-5	TRBJ2-2	-	-	14	CASRSLTGTGELFF	TGTGCCAGCAGATCTTTGACTGGCACCGGGGAGCTGTTTTTT
TRBV30	TRBJ1-1	-	-	12	CAWSRQGLEAFF	TGTGCCTGGAGTCGGCAGGGGTTGGAGGCTTTCTTT
TRBV2	TRBJ1-4	-	-	10	CAEGDEKLFF	TGTGCCGAGGGGGATGAAAAACTGTTTTTT
TRBV7-9	TRBJ2-2	-	TRBD1	13	CASSPGQGLELFF	TGTGCCAGCAGCCCGGGACAGGGGCTTGAGCTGTTTTTT
TRBV7-9	TRBJ2-3	-	TRBD2	16	CASSYGLADYTDTQYF	TGTGCCAGCAGCTACGGACTAGCGGACTACACAGATACGCAGTATTTT
TRBV10-3	TRBJ2-5	-	-	16	CAIIQHYGQRQETQYF	TGTGCCATCATCCAACACTATGGACAGCGACAAGAGACCCAGTACTTC
TRBV7-2	TRBJ2-2	-	-	15	CASSSRTANTGELFF	TGTGCCAGCAGCTCCCGGACAGCGAACACCGGGGAGCTGTTTTTT
TRBV5-1	TRBJ2-7	-	-	13	CASSLFNSYEQYF	TGCGCCAGCAGCTTGTTCAACTCCTACGAGCAGTACTTC
TRBV7-9	TRBJ1-4	-	-	15	CASSLVGGDGEKLFF	TGTGCCAGCAGCTTAGTGGGGGGCGATGGTGAAAAACTGTTTTTT
TRBV15	TRBJ2-1	once	TRBD2	15	CATRASGANYNEQFF	TGTGCCACCAGGGCTAGCGGGGCCAACTACAATGAGCAGTTCTTC
TRBV9	TRBJ1-3	-	TRBD1	15	CASSVGDSSGNTIYF	TGTGCCAGCAGCGTAGGGGACAGCTCTGGAAACACCATATATTTT
TRBV19	TRBJ2-5	-	-	14	CASTPGGVGETQYF	TGTGCCAGTACTCCCGGGGGCGTAGGGGAGACCCAGTACTTC
TRBV6-1	TRBJ2-7	-	-	14	CATTGLRGSYEQYF	TGTGCCACCACGGGGCTGAGGGGGTCCTACGAGCAGTACTTC
TRBV6-1	TRBJ1-5	-	-	15	CASTQTAPYNQPQHF	TGTGCCAGCACTCAGACAGCGCCCTACAATCAGCCCCAGCATTTT
TRBV2	TRBJ2-5	-	-	14	CASSAQTQGETQYF	TGTGCCAGCAGCGCGCAGACACAAGGGGAGACCCAGTACTTC
TRBV19	TRBJ2-3	-	-	16	CASSTRGGPSNQPQYF	TGTGCCAGTAGCACTAGGGGGGGCCCTAGCAATCAGCCCCAGTATTTT
TRBV6-1	TRBJ1-1	-	TRBD1	13	CASSSQGDTEAFF	TGTGCCAGCAGTTCTCAGGGGGACACTGAAGCTTTCTTT
TRBV21-1	TRBJ2-1	-	-	15	CASSNASGDYNEQFF	TGTGCCAGCAGCAACGCAAGCGGGGACTACAATGAGCAGTTCTTC
TRBV2	TRBJ2-7	-	-	14	CASSMGRGVYEQYF	TGTGCCAGCAGCATGGGCAGGGGCGTTTACGAGCAGTACTTC
TRBV30	TRBJ1-4	few	TRBD1	15	CAWSADQGAWEKLFF	TGTGCCTGGAGTGCCGACCAGGGGGCTTGGGAAAAACTGTTTTTT
TRBV5-4	TRBJ2-2	-	TRBD1	16	CASSSGTGSFTGELFF	TGTGCCAGCAGTTCCGGGACAGGGTCCTTTACCGGGGAGCTGTTTTTT
TRBV2	TRBJ1-3	-	-	16	CASSLGETLTGNTIYF	TGTGCCAGCAGTTTGGGGGAAACTCTCACTGGAAACACCATATATTTT
TRBV30	TRBJ1-1	-	-	13	CAWSSQGYTEAFF	TGTGCCTGGAGTTCCCAGGGTTACACTGAAGCTTTCTTT
TRBV5-5	TRBJ1-4	-	-	13	CASSLGGNEKLFF	TGTGCCAGCAGCTTGGGAGGGAATGAAAAACTGTTTTTT
TRBV27	TRBJ1-6	-	-	13	CASSFERSAPLHF	TGTGCCAGCAGTTTTGAAAGGAGTGCACCCCTCCACTTT
TRBV6-5	TRBJ1-1	-	-	13	CASSYPQSTEAFF	TGTGCCAGCAGTTACCCCCAGTCGACTGAAGCTTTCTTT
TRBV2	TRBJ2-6	-	-	15	CASSEQASGANVLTF	TGTGCCAGCAGTGAACAGGCATCTGGGGCCAACGTCCTGACTTTC
TRBV9	TRBJ1-6	-	-	18	CASSVASGGDGGNSPLHF	TGTGCCAGCAGCGTAGCATCCGGCGGGGACGGTGGTAATTCACCCCTCCACTTT
TRBV6-1	TRBJ2-5	-	TRBD1	14	CASSATGARETQYF	TGTGCCAGCAGTGCCACAGGGGCGCGGGAGACCCAGTACTTC
TRBV6-5	TRBJ2-3	-	-	14	CASFDVGVPDTQYF	TGTGCCAGCTTCGATGTCGGGGTCCCAGATACGCAGTATTTT
TRBV25-1	TRBJ2-3	-	-	15	CASSPSGAAQDTQYF	TGTGCCAGCAGTCCCTCCGGGGCCGCACAAGATACGCAGTATTTT
TRBV2	TRBJ1-2	-	TRBD1	13	CASRGQDNYGYTF	TGTGCCAGCAGAGGACAGGATAACTATGGCTACACCTTC
TRBV11-2	TRBJ1-2	-	-	15	CASSSGKQGNYGYTF	TGTGCCAGCAGCTCAGGGAAACAGGGAAACTATGGCTACACCTTC
TRBV7-3	TRBJ2-7	-	-	15	CASWKGRPATYEQYF	TGTGCCAGCTGGAAGGGGCGACCCGCCACCTACGAGCAGTACTTC
TRBV7-9	TRBJ2-1	-	-	12	CASRGTGPEQFF	TGTGCCAGCAGAGGAACAGGACCGGAGCAGTTCTTC
TRBV4-1	TRBJ2-3	-	TRBD2	16	CASSQEGLAGADTQYF	TGCGCCAGCAGCCAAGAGGGCCTAGCGGGAGCAGATACGCAGTATTTT
TRBV6-1	TRBJ1-1	once	-	13	CASSGQPNTEAFF	TGTGCCAGCAGTGGACAGCCGAACACTGAAGCTTTCTTT
TRBV7-2	TRBJ2-3	-	-	14	CASSWGLPTDTQYF	TGTGCCAGCAGCTGGGGACTTCCCACAGATACGCAGTATTTT
TRBV19	TRBJ1-3	-	-	12	CASMPSGNTIYF	TGTGCCAGTATGCCGTCTGGAAACACCATATATTTT
TRBV5-4	TRBJ2-2	-	TRBD2	15	CASSLETSLTGELFF	TGTGCCAGCAGCTTGGAGACTAGCCTTACCGGGGAGCTGTTTTTT
TRBV19	TRBJ2-7	-	-	12	CASSRQGSEQYF	TGTGCCAGTAGTAGGCAGGGAAGCGAGCAGTACTTC
TRBV9	TRBJ1-2	-	-	11	CASGMDYGYTF	TGTGCCAGCGGAATGGACTATGGCTACACCTTC
TRBV30	TRBJ2-7	-	-	13	CAWSSGVTYEQYF	TGTGCCTGGAGTTCCGGGGTAACCTACGAGCAGTACTTC
TRBV5-1	TRBJ1-2	-	TRBD1	14	CASSPDRGNYGYTF	TGCGCCAGCAGCCCGGACAGGGGGAACTATGGCTACACCTTC
TRBV29-1	TRBJ1-2	-	-	12	CSVDVGDGGYTF	TGCAGCGTTGACGTGGGGGATGGAGGCTACACCTTC
TRBV5-5	TRBJ1-2	-	-	14	CASSFSMTNYGYTF	TGTGCCAGCAGCTTTTCTATGACTAACTATGGCTACACCTTC
TRBV18	TRBJ2-3	-	TRBD1	14	CASSQDRVSDTQYF	TGTGCCAGCTCACAAGACAGGGTCTCAGATACGCAGTATTTT